Each of the 18 T cell receptor beta chains below was sequenced from the same sample in a study of Tregs in tolerant kidney transplant recipients. The table came from immunoSEQ multiplex PCR; TCRdb's copy has only in-frame clones and leaves some out. The sample comprises under 300,000 clones, about 80% of which are singletons, and under 0.65% rests with the top ten. The material sequenced was CD4+ T cells from blood. The receptors originated from a human donor in good health.

The chain links TRBV5-4 to TRBJ1-2; D uncertain. The CDR3 covers 15 residues. Trimming shortened V by 0 bases and J by 0 bases, and 9 bases separated the two germline ends. Looked up from germline, CDR1 is SGHNT and CDR2 is YYREEE (reference sequence). The DNA of the CDR3 is TGTGCCAGCAGCTTGGTCACGGAAGCTAACTATGGCTACACCTTC. Translation: CASSLVTEANYGYTF.

The V call is TRBV5-1, the J call TRBJ2-1, with D maybe TRBD2 (6 bases). This CDR3 contains 15 residues. Trimming removed 0 bases from V and 9 bases from J, with 16 bases in between. From germline, CDR1 is SGHRS and CDR2 YFSETQ. The CDR3 nucleotides read TGCGCCAGCAGCTTGGGGGCGGGGATGGAGGTTGAGCAGTTCTTC. Translation gives CASSLGAGMEVEQFF.

The chain links TRBV5-4 to TRBJ2-5; no definite D call. CDR1 is SGHNT and CDR2 is YYREEE in the germline V gene (reference sequence). This CDR3 has 14 residues. V was pared by 0 bases and J by 3 bases, with 9 bases between. The CDR3 spells CASSLGLSKETQYF. The CDR3 DNA sequence: TGTGCCAGCAGCTTGGGACTGTCGAAAGAGACCCAGTACTTC.

The rearrangement joins TRBV18 to TRBJ1-3; D unresolved. With 3 bases removed from V and 0 bases from J, the gap between germline ends came to 3 bases. The CDR3 consists of 13 residues. CDR1 and CDR2 from the germline V gene are KGHSH and LQKENI. In DNA form, the CDR3 reads TGTGCCAGCTCACCGAGCTCTGGAAACACCATATATTTT. Translated, it gives CASSPSSGNTIYF.

The gene calls are TRBV10-2 and TRBJ2-1; TRBD2 aligns across 8 bases. V lost 1 base, J lost 7 bases, and 9 bases stayed unmatched. The CDR3 is made up of 16 amino acids. Germline CDR1 reads WSHSY; CDR2 reads SAAADI. Written as DNA, the CDR3 is TGCGCCAGCAGTGAGTTAGGGGCGGGAGGAGGAAATGAGCAGTTCTTC. Translation gives CASSELGAGGGNEQFF.

The genes are TRBV18 and TRBJ2-1, with 9 bases lining up with TRBD1. Germline V CDR1 and CDR2: KGHSH, LQKENI. V was pared by 1 base and J by 5 bases, with 9 bases of the junction left unmatched. CDR3 length: 17 residues. The CDR3 is CASSPRLGQGFDNEQFF. The CDR3 region has the DNA TGTGCCAGCTCACCACGATTGGGACAGGGTTTCGACAATGAGCAGTTCTTC. The full variable domain, its missing parts supplied by reference TRBV18 and TRBJ2-1, is NAGVMQNPRHLVRRRGQEARLRCSPMKGHSHVYWYRQLPEEGLKFMVYLQKENIIDESGMPKERFSAEFPKEGPSILRIQQVVRGDSAAYFCASSPRLGQGFDNEQFFGPGTRLTVL.

This clone was seen more than once but under ten times. This rearrangement joins TRBV6-6 to TRBJ2-7; 10 positions agree with TRBD2. The germline gives CDR1 MNHNY, CDR2 SVGAGI (reference sequence). The length of the CDR3 is 16 residues. The V segment lost 2 bases and the J segment 0 bases; nucleotides outside the gene matches: 4. The CDR3 DNA is TGTGCCAGCAGTTACAGGAGCGGGAGGGCCTCCTACGAGCAGTACTTC. Translated: CASSYRSGRASYEQYF.

The CDR3 DNA reads as TGTGCCATCAGTGAGGGACAGGGTGGAACTGAAGCTTTCTTT. Its protein is CAISEGQGGTEAFF. The chain carries TRBV10-3 and TRBJ1-1; 8 bases match TRBD1. Losses at the gene ends were 2 bases for V and 5 bases for J; bases not matched to a gene: 4. The V gene's germline CDR1 is ENHRY and CDR2 SYGVKD. This CDR3 region has 14 residues.

This chain joins TRBV13 and TRBJ2-7; D gene uncertain. V was pared by 0 bases and J by 0 bases, with 6 bases between. The CDR3 sequence is 14 residues long. Germline assignment: CDR1 PRHDT and CDR2 FYEKMQ (reference sequence). DNA of the CDR3: TGTGCCAGCAGCTTAGGTCGCGACTCCTACGAGCAGTACTTC. It encodes CASSLGRDSYEQYF.

CDR3 protein: CASSLMGSEKLFF. CDR3 nucleotides: TGTGCCAGCAGTCTAATGGGCAGCGAAAAACTGTTTTTT. The chain recombines TRBV13 with TRBJ1-4; D is unclear. Germline CDR1 PRHDT, CDR2 FYEKMQ (reference sequence). V lost 6 bases to trimming and J lost 8 bases, with 13 bases between them. The CDR3 extends over 13 amino acids.

V gene TRBV6-5 combines with J gene TRBJ2-1; possible D gene TRBD1, 6 bases. Germline CDR1 is MNHEY and CDR2 is SVGAGI. The CDR3 spans 14 residues. V lost 5 bases and J lost 0, with 8 bases in between. CDR3: CASSRGSSYNEQFF. CDR3 DNA: TGTGCCAGCAGTAGGGGGAGCTCCTACAATGAGCAGTTCTTC.

The chain is built from TRBV5-1 and TRBJ2-5; TRBD2 aligns across 10 bases. The J segment lost 4 bases and the V segment lost 4 bases, leaving 10 bases of the junction unmatched. Germline V lookup: CDR1 SGHRS, CDR2 YFSETQ. This CDR3 is 16 amino acids long. CDR3 sequence (DNA): TGCGCCAGCAGCCTTCTAGGGACTAGCGAGCTAGAGACCCAGTACTTC. It is translated as CASSLLGTSELETQYF.

The CDR3 DNA sequence: TGTGCCAGCACCCCTTGGGGACAGAGCAATCAGCCCCAGCATTTT. This sequence encodes CASTPWGQSNQPQHF. V gene TRBV6-1 combines with J gene TRBJ1-5, with 7 bases lining up with TRBD1. Losses at the gene ends were 7 bases for V and 1 base for J; bases not matched to a gene: 7. The length of the CDR3 is 15 residues. Germline V gene sequence: CDR1 MNHNS, CDR2 SASEGT.

J is TRBJ2-7 and V is TRBV11-2; 12 bases map to TRBD2. Germline V gene sequence: CDR1 SGHAT, CDR2 FQNNGV. Trimming cost V 0 bases and J 3 bases; bases outside gene matches: 12. The CDR3 contains 19 residues. The CDR3 sequence: CASSLELSSGRGVVYEQYF. CDR3 DNA sequence: TGTGCCAGCAGCTTAGAACTGTCTAGCGGGAGGGGGGTAGTCTACGAGCAGTACTTC.

The chain joins TRBV29-1 to TRBJ2-5, with TRBD2 identical over 11 bases. This CDR3 has 12 amino acids. Germline lookup yields CDR1 SQVTM and CDR2 ANQGSEA. V shed 6 bases, J shed 5 bases, and the junction held 2 bases outside the gene matches. This chain's CDR3 is CSVTSGSETQYF. In DNA, the CDR3 is TGCAGCGTCACTAGCGGGAGTGAGACCCAGTACTTC.

This chain joins TRBV11-1 and TRBJ2-7, with D unclear. Trimming cost V 1 base and J 0 bases, with 4 bases left between them. Germline CDR1 reads SGHAT; CDR2 reads FQDESV (reference sequence). The CDR3 totals 13 residues. The CDR3 DNA reads as TGTGCCAGCAGCTTAGGCATCTCCTACGAGCAGTACTTC. Protein: CASSLGISYEQYF.

This rearrangement joins TRBV6-5 to TRBJ2-2, with TRBD2 identical over 10 bases. Germline V gene lookup returns CDR1 MNHEY and CDR2 SVGAGI. The CDR3 extends over 16 amino acids. J gave up 2 bases and V 2 bases, and 2 bases lay outside the gene matches. The CDR3 bases are TGTGCCAGCAGTTACGGGACTAGCGTAAACACCGGGGAGCTGTTTTTT. This translates into CASSYGTSVNTGELFF.

The chain recombines TRBV19 with TRBJ2-1, with TRBD2 matching 11 bases. From germline, CDR1 is LNHDA and CDR2 SQIVND (reference sequence). The CDR3 loop spans 15 amino acids. Germline trimming cut 6 bases from V and 6 bases from J; bases unmatched to any gene: 7. DNA of the CDR3: TGTGCCAGTAGCGCTATAGCGGGAGGGCCCAATGAGCAGTTCTTC. Its translation is CASSAIAGGPNEQFF.